The TCR beta chain under discussion was sequenced for a study of identical twins. This clonotype was found many times. The CDR3 is made up of 12 amino acids. CDR1 LGHDT and CDR2 YNNKEL come from the germline V gene (reference sequence). Deletions cut 4 bases from V and 7 bases from J, with 8 bases between. TCRdb processed the 5' RACE reads anew with MiXCR; each CDR3 protein has one entry. The sample shows around 530,000 distinct CDR3 sequences, roughly 15% of them seen only once. In addition, the sample was reused for a study of yellow fever vaccine responses in identical twins.

The chain employs TRBV3-1 and TRBJ2-1, with D uncertain. This clonotype was sampled from a woman aged 18-35 years in good health. The specimen sequenced was CD4+ T cells sorted from blood. Here the CDR3 DNA reads TGTGCCAGCAGCCTAGTGTTAAATGAGCAGTTCTTC. It specifies CASSLVLNEQFF.